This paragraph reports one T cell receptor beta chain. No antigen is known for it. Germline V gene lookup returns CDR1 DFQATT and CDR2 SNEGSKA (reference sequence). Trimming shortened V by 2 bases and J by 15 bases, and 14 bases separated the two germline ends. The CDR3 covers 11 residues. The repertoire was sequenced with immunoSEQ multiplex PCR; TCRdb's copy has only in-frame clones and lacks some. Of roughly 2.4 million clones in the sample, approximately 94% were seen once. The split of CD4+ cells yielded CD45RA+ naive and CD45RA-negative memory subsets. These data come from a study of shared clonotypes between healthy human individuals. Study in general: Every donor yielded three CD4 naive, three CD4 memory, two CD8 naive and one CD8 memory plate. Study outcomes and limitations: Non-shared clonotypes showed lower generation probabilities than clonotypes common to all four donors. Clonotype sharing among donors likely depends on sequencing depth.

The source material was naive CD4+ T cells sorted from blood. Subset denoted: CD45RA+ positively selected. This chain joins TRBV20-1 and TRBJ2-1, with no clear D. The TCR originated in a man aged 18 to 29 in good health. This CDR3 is CSARSTEWRFF. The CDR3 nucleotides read TGCAGTGCTAGAAGTACGGAGTGGCGGTTCTTC.